What follows are 26 T cell receptor beta chains derived from one specimen sequenced in a study of blood T cells in healthy people across ages. It was with a sample-barcoded 5' primer and a J-beta primer mix that a second PCR of about 6 to 12 cycles was run. TCRdb redid the calling of the 5' RACE reads with MiXCR, one entry per CDR3 protein. In the table there are over 500,000 distinct CDR3 sequences, over 40% of which are singletons. The sequenced material came from blood. The receptors here all came from a woman older than 75 in good health.

This clonotype was counted at least ten times. The chain couples TRBV15 to TRBJ1-5; D is uncertain. CDR3 length: 13 amino acids. The germline V and J ends were trimmed by 8 bases and 7 bases, with 15 bases remaining between them. CDR1 and CDR2 (germline): LNHNV, YYDKDF (reference sequence). The CDR3 DNA sequence: TGTGCCACCGGTAGGGAGTCTAGGCAGCCCCAGCATTTT. Its protein product is CATGRESRQPQHF. The whole variable domain, filled in from reference TRBV15 and TRBJ1-5, reads DAMVIQNPRYQVTQFGKPVTLSCSQTLNHNVMYWYQQKSSQAPKLLFHYYDKDFNNEADTPDNFQSRRPNTSFCFLDIRSPGLGDTAMYLCATGRESRQPQHFGDGTRLSIL.

V gene TRBV10-3 combines with J gene TRBJ2-5; possible D gene TRBD1, 7 bases. CDR1 is ENHRY, CDR2 SYGVKD, per germline. The CDR3 is made up of 14 amino acids. Deletions cut 2 bases from V and 4 bases from J, with 11 bases between. The CDR3 region is CAISEAGQRETQYF. CDR3 nucleotide sequence: TGTGCCATCAGTGAGGCGGGACAGCGAGAGACCCAGTACTTC.

Of note for this clonotype: Just one base apart from a much larger clone, this may be a read error. J is TRBJ1-1 and V is TRBV29-1; weak D call: TRBD1 (6 bases). This CDR3 is built from 13 residues. Per the germline V gene, CDR1 is SQVTM and CDR2 is ANQGSEA. V shed 6 bases and J shed 1 base, with 12 bases lying between them. CDR3 in amino acids: CSVGGQRNTEAFF. The CDR3 nucleotides read TGCAGCGTGGGTGGACAGAGGAACACTGAAGCTTTCTTT.

This sequence joins TRBV6-1 and TRBJ1-2, with TRBD1 as a possible D gene (5 bases). This CDR3 is built from 15 residues. CDR1 is MNHNS and CDR2 is SASEGT in the germline V gene. The V end was cut by 3 bases, the J end by 0 bases, with 11 bases between. CDR3 residues: CASSEGRIANYGYTF. In DNA form, the CDR3 reads TGTGCCAGCAGTGAGGGGCGAATAGCTAACTATGGCTACACCTTC.

V usage is TRBV10-3 and J usage is TRBJ2-7, with D possibly TRBD2 on 5 matching bases. The CDR3 totals 13 residues. Germline CDR1 reads ENHRY; CDR2 reads SYGVKD. Trimming stripped 0 bases from V and 6 bases from J, with 9 bases between. Here the CDR3 reads CAISESEGGEQYF. CDR3 in DNA: TGTGCCATCAGTGAGTCTGAGGGTGGCGAGCAGTACTTC.

The chain employs TRBV30 and TRBJ1-4; 7 bases fit TRBD1. This CDR3 is built from 13 residues. Germline trimming cut 1 base from V and 8 bases from J; bases unmatched to any gene: 4. Looked up from germline, CDR1 is GTSNPN and CDR2 is SVGIG (reference sequence). As DNA, the CDR3 is TGTGCCTGGAGTGGACAGGGTTGGGAAAAACTGTTTTTT. This sequence encodes CAWSGQGWEKLFF.

V and J are TRBV12-3 or TRBV12-4 and TRBJ1-2; unclear D gene. The CDR3 extends over 14 amino acids. Trimming removed 1 base from V and 4 bases from J, with 10 bases in between. For the CDR3, the DNA is TGTGCCAGCAGTTTAGGTCTGGGTTTCTATGGCTACACCTTC. Its translation is CASSLGLGFYGYTF.

This clonotype was counted between two and nine times. The chain couples TRBV12-3 or TRBV12-4 to TRBJ2-1; 7 bases match TRBD2. The CDR3 sequence is 14 residues long. Germline trimming cut 6 bases from V and 2 bases from J; bases unmatched to any gene: 4. CDR3 sequence reads: CASSAGDPYNEQFF. DNA for the CDR3: TGTGCCAGCAGCGCGGGGGATCCCTACAATGAGCAGTTCTTC.

In this sample, this clonotype turned up many times. This chain uses TRBV6-6 with TRBJ2-3, with D unclear. CDR3 length equals 15 residues. Trimming took 4 bases from V and 1 from J, leaving 12 bases between them. Germline values: CDR1 MNHNY, CDR2 SVGAGI (reference sequence). This CDR3 is CASSSWRGGTDTQYF. The CDR3 nucleotides read TGTGCCAGCAGTTCTTGGCGTGGAGGCACAGATACGCAGTATTTT.

This clonotype has at least ten counts. The chain links TRBV24-1 to TRBJ1-2; 11 positions match TRBD1. CDR3 size: 16 residues. J gave up 4 bases and V 3 bases, and 6 bases lay outside the gene matches. Germline CDR1 is KGHDR and CDR2 is SFDVKD. CDR3 region: CATSDTRTGGVYGYTF. CDR3 bases: TGTGCCACCAGTGATACCCGGACAGGGGGCGTCTATGGCTACACCTTC.

The chain couples TRBV20-1 to TRBJ1-5; perhaps TRBD1 as D (6 bases). With 5 bases removed from V and 3 bases from J, the gap between germline ends came to 20 bases. CDR1 DFQATT and CDR2 SNEGSKA come from the germline V gene (reference sequence). The CDR3 is made up of 16 amino acids. The CDR3 sequence: CSASVPGTFDNQPQHF. The CDR3 DNA is TGCAGTGCTTCAGTTCCCGGGACATTCGACAATCAGCCCCAGCATTTT.

The V gene is TRBV29-1, the J gene TRBJ1-2; D remains unclear. V lost 6 bases and J 0 bases, leaving 8 bases between the germline ends. Germline assignment: CDR1 SQVTM and CDR2 ANQGSEA. The CDR3 totals 12 residues. The CDR3 is CSVANTNYGYTF. In nucleotides, the CDR3 is TGCAGCGTCGCCAACACTAACTATGGCTACACCTTC. The variable domain in full, completed from reference TRBV29-1 and TRBJ1-2, reads SAVISQKPSRDICQRGTSLTIQCQVDSQVTMMFWYRQQPGQSLTLIATANQGSEATYESGFVIDKFPISRPNLTFSTLTVSNMSPEDSSIYLCSVANTNYGYTFGSGTRLTVV.

The chain is built from TRBV7-9 and TRBJ2-3, with D maybe TRBD2 (6 bases). The CDR3 length is 16 residues. Germline assignment: CDR1 SEHNR and CDR2 FQNEAQ (reference sequence). V lost 5 bases to trimming and J lost 1 base, with 16 bases between them. Here the CDR3 reads CASSDQAGRGTDTQYF. The CDR3 region has the DNA TGTGCCAGCAGCGATCAAGCGGGTCGGGGCACAGATACGCAGTATTTT.

This rearrangement joins TRBV5-1 to TRBJ1-1; D not certain. Germline CDR1 is SGHRS and CDR2 is YFSETQ. The CDR3 totals 16 residues. Trimming shortened V by 4 bases and J by 0 bases, and 16 bases separated the two germline ends. This chain's CDR3 is CASSSHIDIMNTEAFF. In DNA form, the CDR3 reads TGCGCCAGCAGCAGCCATATAGATATAATGAACACTGAAGCTTTCTTT.

The chain employs TRBV12-3 or TRBV12-4 and TRBJ2-5; D possibly uses TRBD1 or TRBD2 (5 bases each). Trimming removed 4 bases at V and 5 bases at J, with 14 bases between. CDR3 length equals 14 residues. The CDR3, as DNA: TGTGCCAGCAGTTCTTGGGACCGTTTGGAGACCCAGTACTTC. As protein: CASSSWDRLETQYF.

This clonotype was picked up many times. CDR3 region: CSVGGFADTQYF. CDR3 sequence (DNA): TGCAGCGTTGGTGGCTTCGCAGATACGCAGTATTTT. The chain joins TRBV29-1 to TRBJ2-3; D is unclear. This CDR3 region has 12 residues. The germline gives CDR1 SQVTM, CDR2 ANQGSEA. Deletions cut 4 bases from V and 4 bases from J, with 9 bases between.

This clonotype appeared many times. The V gene is TRBV7-2, the J gene TRBJ2-3; D is ambiguous. The CDR3 has 11 amino acids. Germline V gene data show CDR1 as SGHTA and CDR2 as FQGNSA. V was pared by 2 bases and J by 6 bases, with 3 bases between. CDR3 residues: CASSLWDTQYF. CDR3 DNA: TGTGCCAGCAGCTTATGGGATACGCAGTATTTT.

The gene calls are TRBV10-3 and TRBJ2-1, with D possibly TRBD2 on 6 matching bases. Germline-derived CDR1 and CDR2 are ENHRY and SYGVKD. The V gene lost 2 bases and the J gene lost 4 bases, with 15 bases spanning the gap. There are 16 residues in the CDR3. The CDR3 loop is CAISEGGTLVYNEQFF. CDR3 sequence (DNA): TGTGCCATCAGTGAGGGGGGGACTTTAGTTTACAATGAGCAGTTCTTC.

This clonotype was counted a few times. The V call is TRBV28, the J call TRBJ2-5; TRBD1 matches at 7 bases. In germline, CDR1 is MDHEN, CDR2 SYDVKM. With 7 bases clipped from V and 5 bases from J, the junction kept 13 bases outside the gene matches. The CDR3 has 15 residues. CDR3 coding DNA: TGTGCCAGCAACCCTTTGGACAGGCGAGGGGAGACCCAGTACTTC. It codes for CASNPLDRRGETQYF.

This clonotype was seen once. The chain recombines TRBV28 with TRBJ2-7; tentative D call: TRBD2 (6 bases). V was shortened by 7 bases and J by 6 bases, with 28 bases between the two germline ends. CDR1 and CDR2 (germline): MDHEN, SYDVKM. This CDR3 contains 17 residues. The CDR3 spells CASNPSSARPDYSEQYF. Written as DNA, the CDR3 is TGTGCCAGCAACCCGTCCTCCGCCAGGCCGGACTACTCCGAGCAGTACTTC. The full variable domain, in which reference TRBV28 and TRBJ2-7 provide the parts outside the CDR3, is DVKVTQSSRYLVKRTGEKVFLECVQDMDHENMFWYRQDPGLGLRLIYFSYDVKMKEKGDIPEGYSVSREKKERFSLILESASTNQTSMYLCASNPSSARPDYSEQYFGPGTRLTVT.

This clonotype was seen many times. This chain joins TRBV10-3 and TRBJ2-1; D not certain. The V end lost 3 bases, the J end lost 10 bases, and 7 bases lay between the germline ends. Germline-derived CDR1 and CDR2 are ENHRY and SYGVKD. The CDR3 is 11 amino acids. The CDR3 sequence is CAISETYEQFF. The CDR3, as DNA: TGTGCCATCAGTGAAACGTACGAGCAGTTCTTC.

CDR3 sequence reads: CASSPAGLYGYTF. The CDR3 nucleotides read TGCGCCAGCAGCCCCGCCGGACTCTATGGCTACACCTTC. The chain uses TRBV5-1 and TRBJ1-2; D unresolved. Germline V lookup: CDR1 SGHRS, CDR2 YFSETQ. V lost 4 bases to trimming and J lost 4 bases, with 11 bases between them. This CDR3 has 13 residues.

This chain uses TRBV14 with TRBJ1-2; 8 positions agree with TRBD1. This CDR3 has 16 residues. V lost 4 bases to trimming and J lost 3 bases; unmatched junction nucleotides: 10. Germline V gives CDR1 SGHDN, CDR2 FVKESK. The CDR3 nucleotides are TGTGCCAGCAGCCCGCTCGGACAGGGAAGGGACTATGGCTACACCTTC. Translation: CASSPLGQGRDYGYTF.

This clonotype showed up just a few times. V usage is TRBV28 and J usage is TRBJ1-6, with 7 positions matching TRBD1. After removal of 6 bases from V and 10 bases from J, the junction contained 12 bases not matched to a gene. The CDR3 is 15 amino acids. Germline values: CDR1 MDHEN, CDR2 SYDVKM. Written as DNA, the CDR3 is TGTGCCAGCAGGGGGCAGGGGGAGGGGAAGTCACCCCTCCACTTT. It yields the protein CASRGQGEGKSPLHF.

This clonotype was found many times. The chain joins TRBV7-7 to TRBJ2-3; 7 bases fit TRBD2. The CDR3 contains 15 residues. The germline V gene encodes CDR1 SSHAT and CDR2 FNYEAQ (reference sequence). Unmatched junction bases numbered 5, after V lost 1 base and J lost 4 bases. CDR3 bases: TGTGCCAGCAGCTTAGGTCCACGGGGGGCAGATACGCAGTATTTT. It translates to CASSLGPRGADTQYF.

CDR3 coding DNA: TGCAGTGCAAATCCGACTAGCGGGAGGGAGACCCAGTACTTC. Protein: CSANPTSGRETQYF. The V gene is TRBV20-1, the J gene TRBJ2-5, with 13 bases matching TRBD2. This CDR3 spans 14 amino acids. Per germline, CDR1 DFQATT and CDR2 SNEGSKA (reference sequence). J lost 5 bases, V lost 6 bases, and 6 bases had no gene match.